Below, 17 T cell receptor beta chains from the same sample are listed, as sequenced in a study of T cell changes during pregnancy in multiple sclerosis (dated by TCRdb to 2018 to 2020). Library generation was performed with the immunoSEQ multiplex PCR assay. The source is immuneACCESS, and TCRdb retained only in-frame sequences with V and J called. Part of the clones is not carried over; for the studies checked, unresolved V genes explain less than half of this, and the remainder is unexplained. In this sample the table shows some 97,000 clones, 94% of which occur a single time. The ten largest clones capture 0.9% of the sample. Sample: peripheral blood, taken before pregnancy. All receptors come from a female donor with multiple sclerosis, enrolled in a pregnancy study.

The V gene is TRBV7-3, the J gene TRBJ2-7; the D gene is possibly TRBD1 (9 bases). The CDR3 contains 17 residues. Trimming removed 2 bases from V and 5 bases from J, with 22 bases in between. The germline V gene encodes CDR1 SGHTA and CDR2 FQGTGA. The CDR3 loop is CASSLEAGDRVCDEQYF. CDR3 nucleotides: TGTGCCAGCAGCTTAGAAGCGGGGGACAGGGTATGCGACGAGCAGTACTTC.

This clone was observed once. The chain recombines TRBV11-3 with TRBJ2-3; 11 nucleotides align to TRBD1. Losses at the gene ends were 2 bases for V and 14 bases for J; bases not matched to a gene: 6. CDR3 length equals 13 residues. Germline-derived CDR1 and CDR2 are SGHNT and YENEEA. CDR3 coding DNA: TGTGCCAGCAGCTTAAGGTCGGGACAGGGGGTGTATTTT. It yields the protein CASSLRSGQGVYF.

The chain links TRBV12-5 to TRBJ2-1, with a possible D match to TRBD2 (5 bases). Germline V gene lookup returns CDR1 LGHNT and CDR2 FRNRAP. V gave up 0 bases and J gave up 6 bases, with 18 bases separating them. The CDR3 sequence is 17 residues long. Here the CDR3 reads CASGLVLSDEGPNEQFF. The CDR3 bases are TGTGCTAGTGGTTTGGTACTATCGGACGAGGGCCCCAATGAGCAGTTCTTC.

The chain links TRBV29-1 to TRBJ2-7; TRBD2 matches at 10 bases. The CDR3 runs 13 residues. The V segment lost 5 bases and the J segment 4 bases; nucleotides outside the gene matches: 5. Looked up from germline, CDR1 is SQVTM and CDR2 is ANQGSEA. CDR3 sequence (DNA): TGCAGCGTTTCCGGGACTAGCGAGTACGAGCAGTACTTC. It translates to CSVSGTSEYEQYF.

CDR3 coding DNA: TGTGCCAGTACTCCTGCCGGACAGGGGTTTAATGGCTACACCTTC. Amino acids: CASTPAGQGFNGYTF. The chain links TRBV19 to TRBJ1-2; 9 bases are shared with TRBD1. The CDR3 consists of 15 residues. Trimming at V came to 7 bases and at J to 6 bases, leaving 12 bases not matched to a gene. The germline V gene encodes CDR1 LNHDA and CDR2 SQIVND (reference sequence). Full variable domain (outside the CDR3, taken from reference TRBV19 and TRBJ1-2): DGGITQSPKYLFRKEGQNVTLSCEQNLNHDAMYWYRQDPGQGLRLIYYSQIVNDFQKGDIAEGYSVSREKKESFPLTVTSAQKNPTAFYLCASTPAGQGFNGYTFGSGTRLTVV.

This clone was recorded a few times. This chain joins TRBV4-1 and TRBJ1-5; no clear D. The ends were cut back, 1 base at V and 9 bases at J, with 13 bases in the middle. This CDR3 region has 14 residues. CDR1 and CDR2 from the germline V gene are MGHRA and YSYEKL. The CDR3 reads CASSQGTVLRPQHF. The DNA of the CDR3 is TGCGCCAGCAGCCAAGGGACTGTCTTAAGGCCCCAGCATTTT.

The chain carries TRBV29-1 and TRBJ1-2; unclear D gene. Germline assignment: CDR1 SQVTM and CDR2 ANQGSEA. The CDR3 runs to 11 residues. With 3 bases removed from V and 5 bases from J, the gap between germline ends came to 7 bases. CDR3 sequence reads: CSVDGEYGYTF. The CDR3 region has the DNA TGCAGCGTTGACGGAGAGTATGGCTACACCTTC.

This sequence joins TRBV19 and TRBJ1-5, with D uncertain. CDR3 size: 14 residues. The germline V and J ends were trimmed by 4 bases and 7 bases, with 14 bases remaining between them. Per the germline V gene, CDR1 is LNHDA and CDR2 is SQIVND (reference sequence). This CDR3 reads CASSSARMRQPQHF. The CDR3 DNA reads TGTGCCAGTAGTAGTGCACGAATGAGGCAGCCCCAGCATTTT.

The rearrangement joins TRBV13 to TRBJ2-7; TRBD2 agrees at 12 bases. Germline lookup yields CDR1 PRHDT and CDR2 FYEKMQ (reference sequence). Trimming took 3 bases from V and 2 from J; bases not matched to a gene: 2. This CDR3 has 15 amino acids. In nucleotides, the CDR3 is TGTGCCAGCAGCTTCCTAGCGGGAGGGCCCTACGAGCAGTACTTC. It translates to CASSFLAGGPYEQYF.

The rearrangement joins TRBV13 to TRBJ1-2; possible D gene TRBD1, 5 bases. The ends were cut back, 2 bases at V and 0 bases at J, with 19 bases in the middle. CDR1 and CDR2 from the germline V gene are PRHDT and FYEKMQ (reference sequence). CDR3 length: 18 residues. CDR3 region: CASSLPPGELGANYGYTF. In DNA form, the CDR3 reads TGTGCCAGCAGCTTACCCCCGGGGGAGCTCGGAGCTAACTATGGCTACACCTTC.

The chain uses TRBV5-4 and TRBJ1-1; 9 bases agree with TRBD1. Germline V lookup: CDR1 SGHNT, CDR2 YYREEE (reference sequence). V shed 5 bases, J shed 4 bases, and the junction held 9 bases outside the gene matches. This CDR3 spans 15 amino acids. The CDR3 spells CASRGRTGEGTEAFF. The CDR3 DNA reads as TGTGCCAGCAGGGGACGGACAGGGGAGGGCACTGAAGCTTTCTTT.

The sample holds a few counts of this clone. This chain links TRBV10-1 with TRBJ2-1, with 7 bases fitting TRBD2. The CDR3 consists of 14 residues. Germline-derived CDR1 and CDR2 are WNHNN and SYGVQD (reference sequence). Trimming cost V 6 bases and J 5 bases; bases outside gene matches: 7. CDR3 sequence: CASSEGLTHNEQFF. For the CDR3, the DNA is TGCGCCAGCAGCGAGGGACTAACCCACAATGAGCAGTTCTTC.

This clone was seen only a few times. This sequence joins TRBV12-5 and TRBJ1-5, with D hard to call. Trimming took 1 base from V and 7 from J, leaving 5 bases between them. The CDR3 runs 12 residues. Germline lookup yields CDR1 LGHNT and CDR2 FRNRAP. CDR3 loop: CASGLGRQPQHF. CDR3 nucleotides: TGTGCTAGTGGTTTGGGTAGACAGCCCCAGCATTTT.

This chain links TRBV6-5 with TRBJ1-5; weak D call: TRBD1 (6 bases). V was cut by 0 bases and J by 3 bases, with 9 bases left in between. CDR1 MNHEY and CDR2 SVGAGI come from the germline V gene. The CDR3 is made up of 15 amino acids. In DNA, the CDR3 is TGTGCCAGCAGTTACTCGGGGGACACCAATCAGCCCCAGCATTTT. Protein sequence: CASSYSGDTNQPQHF.

The gene calls are TRBV7-9 and TRBJ2-7, with 9 positions matching TRBD1. CDR1 and CDR2 (germline): SEHNR, FQNEAQ (reference sequence). This CDR3 has 14 amino acids. The trim removed 4 bases at V and 2 bases at J, leaving 3 bases unmatched. In DNA, the CDR3 is TGTGCCAGCAGCTCGGACAGGGGTCCCTACGAGCAGTACTTC. The encoded protein is CASSSDRGPYEQYF. Full variable domain (outside the CDR3, taken from reference TRBV7-9 and TRBJ2-7): DTGVSQNPRHKITKRGQNVTFRCDPISEHNRLYWYRQTLGQGPEFLTYFQNEAQLEKSRLLSDRFSAERPKGSFSTLEIQRTEQGDSAMYLCASSSDRGPYEQYFGPGTRLTVT.

The chain combines TRBV30 with TRBJ2-4, with a possible D match to TRBD2 (6 bases). The CDR3 has 16 residues. The V end lost 0 bases, the J end lost 2 bases, and 14 bases lay between the germline ends. Germline V lookup: CDR1 GTSNPN, CDR2 SVGIG (reference sequence). The CDR3 spells CAWSVGAGRSKNIQYF. The CDR3 region has the DNA TGTGCCTGGAGTGTCGGGGCAGGGAGGTCCAAAAACATTCAGTACTTC.

The chain joins TRBV5-6 to TRBJ1-2; the D gene is possibly TRBD1 (5 bases). The germline V and J ends were trimmed by 4 bases and 8 bases, with 18 bases remaining between them. CDR3 size: 14 residues. CDR1 SGHDT and CDR2 YYEEEE come from the germline V gene. The CDR3 DNA follows: TGTGCCAGCAGCGGACCCAGGGAAAATGGCGGCTACACCTTC. Translating it yields CASSGPRENGGYTF.